A single sample is the source of the 16 T cell receptor beta chains below, sequenced in a study of blood T cell repertoires in COVID-19 (dated by TCRdb to about 2020). Library method: the immunoSEQ multiplex PCR assay. TCRdb carries this immuneACCESS record with in-frame sequences only. Its versions omit some clonotypes, under half of them owing to an unresolved V gene in the studies checked, with the rest unexplained. A total of about 330,000 clones appear in this sample, roughly 86% of them only once. 9.9% of the sample is held by the ten biggest clonotypes. The specimen was peripheral blood. The receptor source for this set is a young man with COVID-19, enrolled during active disease.

The gene calls are TRBV2 and TRBJ1-6; D unresolved. V lost 5 bases, J lost 6 bases, and 23 bases lay in between. In germline, CDR1 is SNHLY, CDR2 FYNNEI. The CDR3 contains 18 residues. The CDR3 DNA is TGTGCCAGCAGTAAAACGGGAATGGTCGCCACCCCTAATTCACCCCTCCACTTT. This sequence encodes CASSKTGMVATPNSPLHF.

The chain combines TRBV7-9 with TRBJ1-2; D gene unclear. The germline V gene encodes CDR1 SEHNR and CDR2 FQNEAQ (reference sequence). This CDR3 region has 12 residues. Trimming cost V 3 bases and J 8 bases, with 10 bases left between them. The CDR3 nucleotides read TGTGCCAGCAGCTTCAAAGTTGAGGGCTACACCTTC. It is translated as CASSFKVEGYTF.

The CDR3 loop reads CASSQGPGEKLFF. The CDR3 bases are TGTGCCAGCAGCCAGGGTCCGGGGGAAAAACTGTTTTTT. The chain joins TRBV3-1 (or the pseudogene TRBV3-2) to TRBJ1-4; the D is unclear. This CDR3 spans 13 amino acids. V gave up 3 bases and J gave up 8 bases, with 10 bases separating them. The germline V gene has CDR1 LGHDT and CDR2 YNNKEL (reference sequence).

This sequence joins TRBV20-1 and TRBJ1-2, with 7 bases fitting TRBD1. The V gene's germline CDR1 is DFQATT and CDR2 SNEGSKA (reference sequence). The CDR3 totals 10 residues. The CDR3 DNA reads as TGCAGCGGACAGGAGGAAGGCTACACCTTC. It is translated as CSGQEEGYTF.

V usage is TRBV7-9 and J usage is TRBJ1-4; D may be TRBD1 (5 bases). This CDR3 region has 14 residues. CDR1 and CDR2 (germline): SEHNR, FQNEAQ (reference sequence). V dropped 3 bases and J dropped 7 bases, with 12 bases sitting between them. The CDR3 region is CASSLEGFGEKLFF. The CDR3 nucleotides read TGTGCCAGCAGCTTGGAGGGGTTCGGTGAAAAACTGTTTTTT.

The chain has TRBV19 and TRBJ2-2; the D gene is possibly TRBD2 (6 bases). Germline CDR1 and CDR2: LNHDA and SQIVND (reference sequence). The CDR3 consists of 17 residues. V was pared by 1 base and J by 1 base, with 13 bases between. The CDR3 DNA follows: TGTGCCAGTAGTATAGTAGGAGGGGCGCGGAACACCGGGGAGCTGTTTTTT. This translates into CASSIVGGARNTGELFF.

The table lists this clone with a count of one. This sequence joins TRBV29-1 and TRBJ2-4; no clear D gene. CDR1 is SQVTM, CDR2 ANQGSEA, per germline. The CDR3 runs to 14 residues. The ends were cut back, 6 bases at V and 6 bases at J, with 18 bases in the middle. CDR3 in DNA: TGCAGCGTCGGCCCTCGCCTGAGAGGAAACATTCAGTACTTC. It encodes CSVGPRLRGNIQYF.

The chain carries TRBV2 and TRBJ2-7; 8 bases align to TRBD2. After removal of 7 bases from V and 2 bases from J, the junction contained 7 bases not matched to a gene. Looked up from germline, CDR1 is SNHLY and CDR2 is FYNNEI. The CDR3 extends over 14 amino acids. CDR3 DNA sequence: TGTGCCAGCAATCCGGGGGGGGTCACCTACGAGCAGTACTTC. As protein: CASNPGGVTYEQYF.

This chain connects TRBV29-1 to TRBJ1-2; 7 nucleotides line up with TRBD1. Per the germline V gene, CDR1 is SQVTM and CDR2 is ANQGSEA. V was clipped by 7 bases and J by 8 bases; unmatched bases: 10. The length of the CDR3 is 12 residues. CDR3 bases: TGCAGCGGGGAGACAGGACAGGTCGGCTACACCTTC. It translates to CSGETGQVGYTF.

The table lists this clone with a few counts. V is TRBV11-3 and J is TRBJ2-2; TRBD2 aligns across 8 bases. The germline V gene has CDR1 SGHNT and CDR2 YENEEA. The CDR3 spans 17 residues. The V and J ends lost 4 bases and 6 bases, in that order; junction bases with no gene match: 13. CDR3 sequence reads: CASSSTPWSGGAGELFF. The DNA of the CDR3 is TGTGCCAGCAGCTCTACCCCCTGGTCGGGGGGGGCCGGGGAGCTGTTTTTT.

The J gene is TRBJ2-1, the V gene TRBV11-3, with a weak D call TRBD2 (6 bases). This CDR3 has 15 residues. CDR1 and CDR2 (germline): SGHNT, YENEEA. Trimming took off 1 base at V and 5 bases at J, with 12 bases between the two ends. CDR3 region: CASSLGAGINNEQFF. The DNA of the CDR3 is TGTGCCAGCAGCTTAGGGGCGGGGATAAACAATGAGCAGTTCTTC.

The sample holds one count of this clone. This sequence joins TRBV25-1 and TRBJ2-2, with TRBD2 identical over 12 bases. V lost 6 bases, J lost 3 bases, and 5 bases stayed unmatched. Germline V gene lookup returns CDR1 MGHDK and CDR2 SYGVNS. CDR3 length: 16 amino acids. The CDR3 DNA reads TGTGCCAGCAGCTACCGGACTAGCGGGGACACCGGGGAGCTGTTTTTT. Its translation: CASSYRTSGDTGELFF. The entire variable domain, with the rest obtained from reference TRBV25-1 and TRBJ2-2, is as follows: EADIYQTPRYLVIGTGKKITLECSQTMGHDKMYWYQQDPGMELHLIHYSYGVNSTEKGDLSSESTVSRIRTEHFPLTLESARPSHTSQYLCASSYRTSGDTGELFFGEGSRLTVL.

The V and J genes are TRBV4-3 and TRBJ2-1; TRBD1 might be the D (6 bases). The CDR3 consists of 18 residues. Trimming left V 5 bases short and J 6 bases short, with 26 bases between. Germline CDR1 and CDR2: LGHNA and YSLEER. In DNA, the CDR3 is TGCGCCAGCAGCTCCCTACCCACAGGGCTGACAGGCGCCAATGAGCAGTTCTTC. It specifies CASSSLPTGLTGANEQFF.

The chain carries TRBV7-2 and TRBJ2-5; D is uncertain. V lost 2 bases to trimming and J lost 1 base, with 5 bases between them. This CDR3 is built from 13 residues. The V gene's germline CDR1 is SGHTA and CDR2 FQGNSA. DNA for the CDR3: TGTGCCAGCAGCTTATCTCTCCAAGAGACCCAGTACTTC. Translation: CASSLSLQETQYF.

J is TRBJ1-3 and V is TRBV5-6, with D perhaps matching TRBD1 (6 bases). The ends were cut back, 0 bases at V and 8 bases at J, with 18 bases in the middle. Germline lookup yields CDR1 SGHDT and CDR2 YYEEEE. The CDR3 extends over 16 amino acids. The CDR3 sequence: CASSLGQVGPGYTIYF. The CDR3 region has the DNA TGTGCCAGCAGCTTGGGACAGGTGGGCCCCGGGTACACCATATATTTT.

The rearrangement uses TRBV28 and TRBJ2-5, with D uncertain. Germline CDR1 and CDR2: MDHEN and SYDVKM. V was trimmed by 3 bases and J by 1 base, leaving 9 bases between them. The CDR3 is 14 residues long. The CDR3 loop reads CASSFRSAQETQYF. CDR3 DNA: TGTGCCAGCAGTTTCCGCAGCGCCCAAGAGACCCAGTACTTC.